One and the same sample provided the 10 T cell receptor beta chains below, sequenced in a study of T cells in localized non-small cell lung cancer. Sequenced by immunoSEQ multiplex PCR; TCRdb stores in-frame clones only, minus some. The data show more than 100,000 clones, around 90% seen once. The starting material was peripheral blood, obtained before any cancer treatment. The source is an older female donor with stage I lung adenocarcinoma.

This chain connects TRBV2 to TRBJ1-1, with D hard to call. Germline values: CDR1 SNHLY, CDR2 FYNNEI. V lost 4 bases to trimming and J lost 0 bases, with 9 bases between them. The CDR3 extends over 14 amino acids. CDR3 sequence: CASSGATMNTEAFF. The CDR3 DNA sequence: TGTGCCAGCAGTGGGGCTACGATGAACACTGAAGCTTTCTTT.

This chain connects TRBV5-5 to TRBJ2-7, with 8 positions matching TRBD1. The V gene end was trimmed by 4 bases and the J gene end by 5 bases; junction bases not matched to a gene: 11. This CDR3 comprises 15 residues. Per the germline V gene, CDR1 is SGHKS and CDR2 is YYEKEE (reference sequence). The CDR3 DNA sequence: TGTGCCAGCAGCACGATACCGGACAGGGCCCACGAGCAGTACTTC. It specifies CASSTIPDRAHEQYF. Based on the CDR3 plus reference TRBV5-5 and TRBJ2-7, the full variable domain is DAGVTQSPTHLIKTRGQQVTLRCSPISGHKSVSWYQQVLGQGPQFIFQYYEKEERGRGNFPDRFSARQFPNYSSELNVNALLLGDSALYLCASSTIPDRAHEQYFGPGTRLTVT.

V and J are TRBV30 and TRBJ1-2; the D gene is possibly TRBD1 (5 bases). The V gene's germline CDR1 is GTSNPN and CDR2 SVGIG (reference sequence). The CDR3 runs 15 residues. Trimming shortened V by 2 bases and J by 8 bases, and 21 bases separated the two germline ends. CDR3 sequence reads: CAWSFLQLRASGYTF. CDR3 DNA: TGTGCCTGGAGTTTTTTGCAACTCAGGGCCTCGGGCTACACCTTC.

This clone has just one count. This CDR3 reads CASTRRGGASDGYTF. The CDR3 DNA reads TGTGCCAGCACTCGACGGGGGGGCGCCTCGGATGGCTACACCTTC. J is TRBJ1-2 and V is TRBV2, with D maybe TRBD1 (6 bases). The germline V gene encodes CDR1 SNHLY and CDR2 FYNNEI. The CDR3 loop spans 15 amino acids. V gave up 7 bases and J gave up 6 bases, with 21 bases separating them.

This chain connects TRBV28 to TRBJ2-7; D unclear. Trimming removed 6 bases from V and 3 bases from J, with 9 bases in between. The CDR3 covers 12 residues. Germline V gene lookup returns CDR1 MDHEN and CDR2 SYDVKM. The CDR3 region has the DNA TGTGCCAGCAGCCTCGGGTACTACGAGCAGTACTTC. This translates into CASSLGYYEQYF.

The chain carries TRBV6-1 and TRBJ2-2; weak D call: TRBD2 (7 bases). The germline gives CDR1 MNHNS, CDR2 SASEGT. V shed 10 bases and J shed 4 bases, with 19 bases lying between them. The length of the CDR3 is 15 residues. CDR3 nucleotides: TGTGCCACTCCAGGGGAACGGGAGGCCACCGGGGAGCTGTTTTTT. Translation gives CATPGEREATGELFF.

The J gene is TRBJ2-5, the V gene TRBV15; unclear D gene. The CDR3 loop spans 14 amino acids. Trimming removed 4 bases from V and 4 bases from J, with 13 bases in between. The germline gives CDR1 LNHNV, CDR2 YYDKDF (reference sequence). CDR3 in amino acids: CATSKRGDAETQYF. CDR3 nucleotide sequence: TGTGCCACCAGCAAGAGAGGAGATGCAGAGACCCAGTACTTC. The complete variable domain, with remaining parts taken from reference TRBV15 and TRBJ2-5, reads DAMVIQNPRYQVTQFGKPVTLSCSQTLNHNVMYWYQQKSSQAPKLLFHYYDKDFNNEADTPDNFQSRRPNTSFCFLDIRSPGLGDTAMYLCATSKRGDAETQYFGPGTRLLVL.

The chain joins TRBV6-5 to TRBJ2-3, with D possibly matching TRBD2 (5 bases). V shed 6 bases and J shed 4 bases, with 11 bases lying between them. The CDR3 loop spans 13 amino acids. The germline CDR1 and CDR2 sequences are MNHEY and SVGAGI. CDR3 sequence reads: CASSTLAADTQYF. The CDR3, as DNA: TGTGCCAGCAGCACTCTAGCCGCAGATACGCAGTATTTT.

The rearrangement joins TRBV9 to TRBJ2-1; 9 positions agree with TRBD2. Germline V CDR1 and CDR2: SGDLS, YYNGEE. The CDR3 has 17 amino acids. With V trimmed by 4 bases and J by 5 bases, 13 bases remained unmatched. The DNA of the CDR3 is TGTGCCAGCAGCCCGACGCGGGGACGGACTAGCGACAATGAGCAGTTCTTC. This gives the protein CASSPTRGRTSDNEQFF.

The chain uses TRBV6-5 and TRBJ1-4; TRBD1 agrees at 10 bases. There are 15 residues in the CDR3. The V and J ends lost 2 bases and 8 bases, in that order; junction bases with no gene match: 5. Per the germline V gene, CDR1 is MNHEY and CDR2 is SVGAGI. In nucleotides, the CDR3 is TGTGCCAGCAGTTACACTGGACAGGGGGGAGAAAAACTGTTTTTT. Translated: CASSYTGQGGEKLFF.